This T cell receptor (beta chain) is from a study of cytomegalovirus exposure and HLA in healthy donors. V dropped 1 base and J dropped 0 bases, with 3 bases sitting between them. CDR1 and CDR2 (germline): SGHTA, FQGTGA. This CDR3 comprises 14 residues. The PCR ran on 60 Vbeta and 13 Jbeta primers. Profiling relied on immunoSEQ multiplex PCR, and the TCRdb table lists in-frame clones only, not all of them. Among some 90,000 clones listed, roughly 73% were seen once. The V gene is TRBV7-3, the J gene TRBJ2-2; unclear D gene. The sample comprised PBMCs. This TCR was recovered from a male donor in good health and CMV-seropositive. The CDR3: CASSLISNTGELFF. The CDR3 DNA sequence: TGTGCCAGCAGCTTAATATCGAACACCGGGGAGCTGTTTTTT.